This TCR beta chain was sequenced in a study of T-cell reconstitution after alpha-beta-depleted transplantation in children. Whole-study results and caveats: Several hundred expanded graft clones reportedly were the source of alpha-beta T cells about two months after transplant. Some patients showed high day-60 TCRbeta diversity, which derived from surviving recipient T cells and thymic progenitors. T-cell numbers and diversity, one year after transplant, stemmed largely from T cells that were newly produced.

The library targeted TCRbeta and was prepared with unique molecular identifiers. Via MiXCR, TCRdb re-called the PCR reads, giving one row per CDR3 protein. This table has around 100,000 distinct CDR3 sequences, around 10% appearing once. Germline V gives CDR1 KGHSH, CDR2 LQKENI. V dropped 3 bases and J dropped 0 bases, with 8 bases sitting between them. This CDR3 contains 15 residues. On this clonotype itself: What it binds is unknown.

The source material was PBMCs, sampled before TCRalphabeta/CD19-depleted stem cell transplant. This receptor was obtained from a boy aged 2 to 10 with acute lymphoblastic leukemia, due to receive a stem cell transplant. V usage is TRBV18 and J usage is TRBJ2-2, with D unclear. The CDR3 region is CASSPRRPNTGELFF. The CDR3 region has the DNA TGTGCCAGCTCACCGAGGCGGCCGAACACCGGGGAGCTGTTTTTT.